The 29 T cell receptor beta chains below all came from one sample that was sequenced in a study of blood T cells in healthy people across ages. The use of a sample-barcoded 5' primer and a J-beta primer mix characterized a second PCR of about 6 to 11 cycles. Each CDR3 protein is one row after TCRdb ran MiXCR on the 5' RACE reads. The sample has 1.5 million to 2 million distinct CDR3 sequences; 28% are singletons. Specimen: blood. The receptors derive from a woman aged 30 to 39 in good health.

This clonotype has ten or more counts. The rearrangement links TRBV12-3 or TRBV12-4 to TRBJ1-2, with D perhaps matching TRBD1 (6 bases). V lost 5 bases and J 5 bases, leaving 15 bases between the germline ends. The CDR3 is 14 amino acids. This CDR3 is CASSAAGGGYGYTF. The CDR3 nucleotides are TGTGCCAGCAGTGCCGCGGGAGGGGGTTATGGCTACACCTTC.

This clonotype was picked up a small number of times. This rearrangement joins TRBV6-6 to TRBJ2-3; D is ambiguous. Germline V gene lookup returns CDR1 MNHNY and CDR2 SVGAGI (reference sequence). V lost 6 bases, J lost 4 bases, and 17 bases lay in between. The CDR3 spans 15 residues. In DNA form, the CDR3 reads TGTGCCAGCAGACCCTCGTCACTTGGAGCAGATACGCAGTATTTT. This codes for CASRPSSLGADTQYF.

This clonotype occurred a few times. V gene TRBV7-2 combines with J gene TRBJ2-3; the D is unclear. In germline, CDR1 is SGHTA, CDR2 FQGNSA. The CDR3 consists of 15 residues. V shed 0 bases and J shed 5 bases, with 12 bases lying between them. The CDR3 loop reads CASSLARDSGDTQYF. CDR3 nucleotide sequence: TGTGCCAGCAGCTTAGCCCGAGACTCCGGAGATACGCAGTATTTT.

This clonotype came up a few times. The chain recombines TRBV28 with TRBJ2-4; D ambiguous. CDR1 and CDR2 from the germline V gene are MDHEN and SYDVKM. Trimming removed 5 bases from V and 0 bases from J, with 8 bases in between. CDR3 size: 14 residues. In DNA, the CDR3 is TGTGCCAGCAGTGACATGGGAGCCAAAAACATTCAGTACTTC. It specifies CASSDMGAKNIQYF.

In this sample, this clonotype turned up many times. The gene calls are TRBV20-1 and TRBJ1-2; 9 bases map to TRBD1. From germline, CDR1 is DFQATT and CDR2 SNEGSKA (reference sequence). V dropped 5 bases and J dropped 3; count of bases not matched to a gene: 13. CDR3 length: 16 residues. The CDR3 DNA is TGCAGTGCTCTGACGGGACAGGGCTCAAGTCACTATGGCTACACCTTC. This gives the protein CSALTGQGSSHYGYTF.

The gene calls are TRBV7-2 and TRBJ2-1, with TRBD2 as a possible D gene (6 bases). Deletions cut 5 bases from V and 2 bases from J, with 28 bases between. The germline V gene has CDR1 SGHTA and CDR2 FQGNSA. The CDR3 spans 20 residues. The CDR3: CASSRPPGTARGPAYNEQFF. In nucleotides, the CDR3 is TGTGCCAGCAGCCGTCCTCCCGGGACTGCTCGCGGGCCGGCCTACAATGAGCAGTTCTTC.

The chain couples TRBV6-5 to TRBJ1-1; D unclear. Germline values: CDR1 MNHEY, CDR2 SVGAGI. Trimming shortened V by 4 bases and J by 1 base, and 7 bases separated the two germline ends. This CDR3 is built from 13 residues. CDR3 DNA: TGTGCCAGCAGTTGGAGTAGGAACACTGAAGCTTTCTTT. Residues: CASSWSRNTEAFF.

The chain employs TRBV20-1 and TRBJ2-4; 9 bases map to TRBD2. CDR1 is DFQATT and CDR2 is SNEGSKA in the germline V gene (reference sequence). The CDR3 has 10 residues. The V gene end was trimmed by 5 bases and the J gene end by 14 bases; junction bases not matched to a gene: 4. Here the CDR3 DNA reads TGCAGTGCTTCGGGACTAGCAGAGTACTTC. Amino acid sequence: CSASGLAEYF.

The CDR3 nucleotides read TGTGCCAGTAGTATAGGGAAGATTCTGGGGGCCAACGTCCTGACTTTC. This sequence encodes CASSIGKILGANVLTF. The rearrangement links TRBV19 to TRBJ2-6; D remains unclear. The CDR3 spans 16 residues. With 1 base removed from V and 4 bases from J, the gap between germline ends came to 11 bases. Germline V lookup: CDR1 LNHDA, CDR2 SQIVND (reference sequence).

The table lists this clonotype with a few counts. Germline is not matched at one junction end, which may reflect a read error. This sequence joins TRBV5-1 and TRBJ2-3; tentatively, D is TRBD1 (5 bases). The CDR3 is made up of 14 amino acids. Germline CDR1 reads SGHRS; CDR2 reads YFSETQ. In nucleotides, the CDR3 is TGCGCCAGCAGCTTCCCGGATCTCACAGGTACGCAGTATTTT. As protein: CASSFPDLTGTQYF. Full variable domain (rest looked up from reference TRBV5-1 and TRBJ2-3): KAGVTQTPRYLIKTRGQQVTLSCSPISGHRSVSWYQQTPGQGLQFLFEYFSETQRNKGNFPGRFSGRQFSNSRSEMNVSTLELGDSALYLCASSFPDLTGTQYFGPGTRLTVL.

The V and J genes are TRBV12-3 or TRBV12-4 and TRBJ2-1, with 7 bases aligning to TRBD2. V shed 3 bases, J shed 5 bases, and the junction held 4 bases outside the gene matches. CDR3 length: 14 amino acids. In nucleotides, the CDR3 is TGTGCCAGCAGTTTGGGGCGGGAGCACAATGAGCAGTTCTTC. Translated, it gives CASSLGREHNEQFF.

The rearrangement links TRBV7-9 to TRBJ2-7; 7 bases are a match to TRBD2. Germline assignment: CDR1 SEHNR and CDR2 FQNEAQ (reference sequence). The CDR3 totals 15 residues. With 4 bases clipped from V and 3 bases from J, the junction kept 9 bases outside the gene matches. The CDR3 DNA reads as TGTGCCAGCAGCTCAATAGCGGGCTTTGACTACGAGCAGTACTTC. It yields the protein CASSSIAGFDYEQYF.

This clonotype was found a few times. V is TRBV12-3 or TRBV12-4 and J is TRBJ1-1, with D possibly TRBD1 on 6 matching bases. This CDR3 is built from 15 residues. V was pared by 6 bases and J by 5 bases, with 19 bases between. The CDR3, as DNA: TGTGCCAGCAGCCGGAGCCCCAGGGGATGGACTGAAGCTTTCTTT. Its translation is CASSRSPRGWTEAFF.

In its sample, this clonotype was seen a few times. The chain's CDR3 is CASSREIANTQYF. The CDR3 DNA reads as TGTGCCAGCAGCCGGGAGATAGCAAATACGCAGTATTTT. V usage is TRBV7-2 and J usage is TRBJ2-3, with D perhaps matching TRBD2 (6 bases). The CDR3 runs 13 residues. Germline CDR1 reads SGHTA; CDR2 reads FQGNSA. With 5 bases removed from V and 7 bases from J, the gap between germline ends came to 13 bases.

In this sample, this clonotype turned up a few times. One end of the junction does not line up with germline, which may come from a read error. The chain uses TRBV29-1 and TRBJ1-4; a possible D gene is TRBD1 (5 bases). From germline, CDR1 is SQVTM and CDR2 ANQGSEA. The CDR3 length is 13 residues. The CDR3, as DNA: TGCAGTGTTGCCGGGACTACTAATGAAAAACTGTTTTTT. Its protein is CSVAGTTNEKLFF.

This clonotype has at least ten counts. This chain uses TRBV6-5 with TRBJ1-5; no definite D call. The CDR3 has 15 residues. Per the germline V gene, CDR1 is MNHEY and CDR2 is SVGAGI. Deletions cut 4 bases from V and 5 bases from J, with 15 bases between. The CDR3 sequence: CASSLARSSDQPQHF. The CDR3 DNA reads TGTGCCAGCAGTTTGGCGAGGAGCTCAGATCAGCCCCAGCATTTT.

The CDR3 nucleotides read TGCAGTGCTGGGTCAGAGTGGCGGGTTGTTGAGACCCAGTACTTC. Protein: CSAGSEWRVVETQYF. The genes are TRBV20-1 and TRBJ2-5, with a weak D call TRBD2 (5 bases). There are 15 residues in the CDR3. Germline V lookup: CDR1 DFQATT, CDR2 SNEGSKA (reference sequence). V dropped 5 bases and J dropped 5 bases, with 21 bases sitting between them.

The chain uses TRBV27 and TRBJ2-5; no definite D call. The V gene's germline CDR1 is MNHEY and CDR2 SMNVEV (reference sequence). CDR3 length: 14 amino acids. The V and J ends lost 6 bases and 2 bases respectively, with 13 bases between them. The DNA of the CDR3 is TGTGCCAGCAGGAGTAGCCCTGGGCAAGAGACCCAGTACTTC. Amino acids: CASRSSPGQETQYF.

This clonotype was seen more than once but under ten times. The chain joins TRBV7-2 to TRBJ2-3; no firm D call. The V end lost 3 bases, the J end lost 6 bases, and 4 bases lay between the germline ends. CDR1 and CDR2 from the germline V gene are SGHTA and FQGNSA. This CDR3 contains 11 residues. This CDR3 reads CTSSFSDTQYF. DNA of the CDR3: TGTACCAGCAGCTTCTCTGATACGCAGTATTTT.

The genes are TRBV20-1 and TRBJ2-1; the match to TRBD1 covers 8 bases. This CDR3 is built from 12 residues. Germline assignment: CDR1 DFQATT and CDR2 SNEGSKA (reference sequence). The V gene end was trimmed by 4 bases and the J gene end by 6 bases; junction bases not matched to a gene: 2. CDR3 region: CSAKQGGNEQFF. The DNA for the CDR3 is TGCAGTGCTAAACAGGGGGGCAATGAGCAGTTCTTC.

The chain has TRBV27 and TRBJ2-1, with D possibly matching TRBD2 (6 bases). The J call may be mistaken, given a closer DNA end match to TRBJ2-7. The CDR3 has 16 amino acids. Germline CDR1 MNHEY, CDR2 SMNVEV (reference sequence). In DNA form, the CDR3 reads TGTGCCAGCAGTCCCTCCGGGACTTTTTCCTACAATGAGCAGTACTTC. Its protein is CASSPSGTFSYNEQYF.

CDR3 DNA: TGCAGTGCTAGAGACCCGGGACTAGCGGGCGCGAACACCGGGGAGCTGTTTTTT. This translates into CSARDPGLAGANTGELFF. This rearrangement joins TRBV20-1 to TRBJ2-2; TRBD2 matches 12 bases. The CDR3 spans 18 residues. CDR1 and CDR2 from the germline V gene are DFQATT and SNEGSKA (reference sequence). J was trimmed by 0 bases and V by 0 bases; bases with no gene match: 5.

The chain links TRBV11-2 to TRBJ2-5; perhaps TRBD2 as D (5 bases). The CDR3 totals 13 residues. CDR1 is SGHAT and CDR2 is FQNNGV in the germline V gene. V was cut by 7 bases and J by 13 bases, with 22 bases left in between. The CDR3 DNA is TGTGCCAGCACTCCGTGGGTCGATAGCGAGCGGTACTTC. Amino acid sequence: CASTPWVDSERYF.

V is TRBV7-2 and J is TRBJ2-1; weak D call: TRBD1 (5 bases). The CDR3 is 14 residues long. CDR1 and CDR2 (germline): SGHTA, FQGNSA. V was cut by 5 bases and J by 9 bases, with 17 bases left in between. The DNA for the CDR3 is TGTGCCAGCAGCGTAGGCACATGGGGCGCTGAGCAGTTCTTC. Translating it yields CASSVGTWGAEQFF.

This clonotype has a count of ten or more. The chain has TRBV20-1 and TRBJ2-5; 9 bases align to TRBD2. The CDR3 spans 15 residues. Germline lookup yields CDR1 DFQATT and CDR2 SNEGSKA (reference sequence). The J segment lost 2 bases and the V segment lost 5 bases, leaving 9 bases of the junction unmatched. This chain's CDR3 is CSALQPLAGQETQYF. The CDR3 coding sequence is TGCAGTGCTCTTCAACCCCTAGCGGGACAAGAGACCCAGTACTTC.

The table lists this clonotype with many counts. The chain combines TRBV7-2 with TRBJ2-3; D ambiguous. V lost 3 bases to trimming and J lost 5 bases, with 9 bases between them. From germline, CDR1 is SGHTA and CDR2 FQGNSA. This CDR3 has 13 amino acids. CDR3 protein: CASSLGYRDTQYF. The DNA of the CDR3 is TGTGCCAGCAGCTTGGGGTATCGAGATACGCAGTATTTT.

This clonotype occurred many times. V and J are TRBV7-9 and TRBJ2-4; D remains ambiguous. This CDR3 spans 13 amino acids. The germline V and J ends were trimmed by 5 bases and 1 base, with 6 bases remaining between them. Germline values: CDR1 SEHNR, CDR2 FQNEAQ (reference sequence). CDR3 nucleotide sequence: TGTGCCAGCAGCCCCCGGGCCAAAAACATTCAGTACTTC. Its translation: CASSPRAKNIQYF.

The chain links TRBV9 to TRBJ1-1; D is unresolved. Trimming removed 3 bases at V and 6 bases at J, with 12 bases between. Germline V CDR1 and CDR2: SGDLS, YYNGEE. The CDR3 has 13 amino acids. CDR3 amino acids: CASSGRVDSEAFF. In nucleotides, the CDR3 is TGTGCCAGCAGCGGACGAGTAGACTCTGAAGCTTTCTTT.

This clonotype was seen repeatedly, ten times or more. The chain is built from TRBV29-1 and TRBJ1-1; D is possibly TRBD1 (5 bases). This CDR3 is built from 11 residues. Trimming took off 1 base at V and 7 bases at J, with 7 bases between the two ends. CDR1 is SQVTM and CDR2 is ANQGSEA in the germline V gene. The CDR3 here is CSVEGGGEAFF. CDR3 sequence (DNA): TGCAGCGTTGAAGGCGGGGGTGAAGCTTTCTTT.